The text below deals with one T cell receptor beta chain. The CDR3 runs 12 residues. Germline V gene data show CDR1 as SGHRS and CDR2 as YFSETQ. The V end was cut by 3 bases, the J end by 2 bases, with 6 bases between. The record originates from a study of T cell responses to AZD1222 COVID-19 vaccine. Clones were read by immunoSEQ multiplex PCR, and TCRdb kept only the in-frame ones, dropping some. In the table there are 150,000 to 200,000 clones, 90% to 95% of which are singletons. Sequencing was performed on peripheral blood, taken 28 days after the second AZD1222 dose. The sequence was collected from an adult who received the AZD1222 COVID-19 vaccine. The genes are TRBV5-1 and TRBJ2-7, with D possibly being TRBD2 (5 bases). The CDR3 here is CASSSGTYEQYF. DNA of the CDR3: TGCGCCAGCAGCTCCGGGACCTACGAGCAGTACTTC.